This T cell receptor beta chain was found in a study of blood T cells in healthy people across ages. Remarks on this clonotype: Sequence at one end of the junction differs from germline and may be a read error.

Then a second PCR, running roughly 6 to 11 cycles, was carried out with a sample-barcoded 5' primer and a J-beta primer mix. MiXCR, applied by TCRdb to the 5' RACE reads, yields one record per CDR3 protein. There are 950,000 to 1,200,000 distinct CDR3 sequences in the sample; less than 45% occur only once, and around 12% lies in the top ten. Germline loops: CDR1 SGHTA, CDR2 FQGNSA. The CDR3 runs to 11 residues. This clonotype was obtained from a man aged 18 to 30 in good health. The sample consisted of blood. The J gene is TRBJ2-1, the V gene TRBV7-2, with D hard to call. CDR3 in amino acids: CASSINNERFF. The CDR3 region has the DNA TGTGCCAGCAGCATTAACAATGAGCGGTTCTTC.